This is a list of T cell receptor beta chains from one sample in a study of blood T cell repertoires in COVID-19. Produced via immunoSEQ multiplex PCR; TCRdb's table is partial and in-frame only. The sample lists about 340,000 clones; approximately 90% were seen once. The sequenced sample consisted of peripheral blood. The receptors were gathered from a woman aged 18-29 years who had recovered from COVID-19. The conserved cysteine and the conserved F or W are not part of the CDR3 here. Each record gives: J gene, V gene, CDR3 protein.

J gene: TRBJ2-2
V gene: TRBV29-1
CDR3 protein: SVEVTSSGRARVNTGELF

J gene: TRBJ1-2
V gene: TRBV27
CDR3 protein: ASSSHPQTGLSNYGYT

J gene: TRBJ1-2
V gene: TRBV24-1
CDR3 protein: ATSDFGTAWGYT

J gene: TRBJ2-2
V gene: TRBV10-2
CDR3 protein: ASTAGGGGELF

J gene: TRBJ2-3
V gene: TRBV6-5
CDR3 protein: ASRTSGSIADTQY

J gene: TRBJ1-3
V gene: TRBV30
CDR3 protein: AWSASTPGGRDTIY

J gene: TRBJ2-1
V gene: TRBV7-8
CDR3 protein: ASSLVTSGSFGNEQF

J gene: TRBJ1-1
V gene: TRBV2
CDR3 protein: ASGVAGGRAEAF

J gene: TRBJ1-5
V gene: TRBV24-1
CDR3 protein: ATSDPGTGDTQPQH

J gene: TRBJ1-2
V gene: TRBV7-9
CDR3 protein: ASSRSAGWGYGYT

J gene: TRBJ2-3
V gene: TRBV7-2
CDR3 protein: ASSLGISTDTQY

J gene: TRBJ2-1
V gene: TRBV3-1/TRBV3-2
CDR3 protein: ASSRNVLAGGGGNEQF

J gene: TRBJ2-3
V gene: TRBV30
CDR3 protein: AWREGLAENPSTDTQY

J gene: TRBJ1-5
V gene: TRBV3-1/TRBV3-2
CDR3 protein: ASSHSETGNQPQH

J gene: TRBJ1-6
V gene: TRBV6-5
CDR3 protein: ASSRVSYNSPLH

J gene: TRBJ2-1
V gene: TRBV10-3
CDR3 protein: AINPGEGHNEQF

J gene: TRBJ1-6
V gene: TRBV28
CDR3 protein: ASSLAGRGGNSPLH

J gene: TRBJ1-1
V gene: TRBV5-5
CDR3 protein: ASSLSYTEAF

J gene: TRBJ1-1
V gene: TRBV11-3
CDR3 protein: ASSLDRATGAF

J gene: TRBJ1-3
V gene: TRBV7-9
CDR3 protein: ASSFPRGTGNTIY

J gene: TRBJ1-6
V gene: TRBV11-3
CDR3 protein: ASSPRGSYNSPLH

J gene: TRBJ1-3
V gene: TRBV18
CDR3 protein: ASSVPGGNTIY

J gene: TRBJ2-5
V gene: TRBV5-4
CDR3 protein: ASSLAGGSGRGETQY

J gene: TRBJ2-5
V gene: TRBV19
CDR3 protein: ASSPSGRAETQY

J gene: TRBJ2-5
V gene: TRBV7-8
CDR3 protein: ASSPLGSGSEY

J gene: TRBJ1-2
V gene: TRBV27
CDR3 protein: ASSLRSRSYGYT

J gene: TRBJ1-5
V gene: TRBV5-1
CDR3 protein: ASSLTGDQPQH

J gene: TRBJ2-1
V gene: TRBV27
CDR3 protein: ASSPTLTGFRNEQF

J gene: TRBJ1-1
V gene: TRBV30
CDR3 protein: AWSAQGYTEAF

J gene: TRBJ2-1
V gene: TRBV15
CDR3 protein: ATSRAVYEQF

J gene: TRBJ1-5
V gene: TRBV7-2
CDR3 protein: ASSLGGVGQPQH